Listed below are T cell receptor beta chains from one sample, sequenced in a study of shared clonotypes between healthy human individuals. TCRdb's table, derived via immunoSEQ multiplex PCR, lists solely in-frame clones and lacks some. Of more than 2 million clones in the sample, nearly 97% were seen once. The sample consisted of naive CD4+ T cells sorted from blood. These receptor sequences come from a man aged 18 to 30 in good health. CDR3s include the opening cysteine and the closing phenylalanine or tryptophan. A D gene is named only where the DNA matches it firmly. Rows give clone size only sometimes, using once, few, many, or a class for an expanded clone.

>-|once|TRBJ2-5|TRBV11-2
CASSPLAGARVTQYF
TGTGCCAGCAGCCCTCTGGCGGGGGCGCGTGTGACCCAGTACTTC
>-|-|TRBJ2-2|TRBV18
CASSPSDTGELFF
TGTGCCAGCTCACCATCCGACACCGGGGAGCTGTTTTTT
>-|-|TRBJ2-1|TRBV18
CASSPSTVNEQFF
TGTGCCAGCTCACCGTCGACAGTGAATGAGCAGTTCTTC
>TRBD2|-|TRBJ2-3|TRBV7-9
CASSLGSLSSGVVTDTQYF
TGTGCCAGCAGCTTAGGTTCCCTTTCTAGCGGGGTAGTCACAGATACGCAGTATTTT
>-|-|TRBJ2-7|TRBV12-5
CASGLDPKVDLPYEQYF
TGTGCTAGTGGTTTGGACCCCAAGGTAGACCTACCCTACGAGCAGTACTTC
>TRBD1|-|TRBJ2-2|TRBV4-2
CASSQPGTDTGELFF
TGTGCCAGCAGCCAACCCGGGACAGACACCGGGGAGCTGTTTTTT
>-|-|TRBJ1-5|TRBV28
CATTKSRNDQPQHF
TGTGCCACTACGAAGTCCAGAAACGATCAGCCCCAGCATTTT
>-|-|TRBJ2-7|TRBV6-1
CASKANWASYEQYF
TGTGCCAGCAAAGCCAACTGGGCCTCCTACGAGCAGTACTTC
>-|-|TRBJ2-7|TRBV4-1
CASSSGQGITTYEQYF
TGCGCCAGCAGTTCGGGGCAGGGAATTACCACCTACGAGCAGTACTTC
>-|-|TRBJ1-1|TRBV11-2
CASSRIGGDTEAFF
TGTGCCAGCAGCCGTATCGGCGGGGACACTGAAGCTTTCTTT
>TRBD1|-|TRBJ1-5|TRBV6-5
CASSRQGPNQPQHF
TGTGCCAGCAGTCGACAGGGACCTAATCAGCCCCAGCATTTT
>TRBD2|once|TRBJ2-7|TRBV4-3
CASSQFSGLAGGYEQYF
TGCGCCAGCAGCCAATTTTCGGGACTAGCGGGAGGCTACGAGCAGTACTTC
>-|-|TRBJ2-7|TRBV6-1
CASSEVMVMSYEQYF
TGTGCCAGCAGTGAAGTCATGGTGATGTCCTACGAGCAGTACTTC
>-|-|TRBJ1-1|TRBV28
CASSLRAPTEAFF
TGTGCCAGCAGTCTCAGGGCTCCCACTGAAGCTTTCTTT
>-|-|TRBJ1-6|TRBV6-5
CASSYQGSYNSPLHF
TGTGCCAGCAGTTACCAAGGCTCCTATAATTCACCCCTCCACTTT
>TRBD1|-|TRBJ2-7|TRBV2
CASSQDRSLGEQYF
TGTGCCAGCTCCCAGGACAGGTCTTTGGGCGAGCAGTACTTC
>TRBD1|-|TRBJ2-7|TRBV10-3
CAIRQQGLGYEQYF
TGTGCCATCAGACAACAGGGGTTGGGTTACGAGCAGTACTTC
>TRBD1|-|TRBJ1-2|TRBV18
CASSPDRGGYGYTF
TGTGCCAGCTCACCAGACAGGGGAGGCTATGGCTACACCTTC
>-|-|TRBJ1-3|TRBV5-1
CAIFRCTIYF
TGCGCCATCTTCCGTTGCACCATATATTTT
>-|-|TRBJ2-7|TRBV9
CASSRGFGSSYEQYF
TGTGCCAGCAGCCGGGGGTTTGGCAGCTCCTACGAGCAGTACTTC
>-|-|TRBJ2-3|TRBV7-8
CASSISASTDTQYF
TGTGCCAGCAGTATTAGCGCTAGCACAGATACGCAGTATTTT
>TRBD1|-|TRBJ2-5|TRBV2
CASRRTGTETQYF
TGTGCCAGCAGGAGGACAGGGACGGAGACCCAGTACTTC
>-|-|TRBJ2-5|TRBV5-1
CASSLGLPGIQETQYF
TGCGCCAGCAGCTTGGGACTTCCAGGGATTCAAGAGACCCAGTACTTC
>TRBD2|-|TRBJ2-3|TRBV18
CASSPTSGGPTVSTDTQYF
TGTGCCAGCTCACCAACTAGCGGGGGGCCGACCGTTAGCACAGATACGCAGTATTTT
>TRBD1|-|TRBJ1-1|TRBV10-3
CAISESRGLGTEAFF
TGTGCCATCAGTGAGTCGAGGGGGCTGGGCACTGAAGCTTTCTTT
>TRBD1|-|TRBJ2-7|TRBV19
CASSPTGPAGEQYF
TGTGCCAGTAGCCCGACAGGGCCCGCCGGCGAGCAGTACTTC
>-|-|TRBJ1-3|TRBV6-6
CASSQNHGNTIYF
TGTGCCAGCAGCCAAAATCATGGAAACACCATATATTTT
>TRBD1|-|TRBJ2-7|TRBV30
CAWRYTGTGGGEQYF
TGTGCCTGGAGGTACACCGGGACAGGGGGCGGCGAGCAGTACTTC
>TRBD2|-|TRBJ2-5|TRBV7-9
CASRRGSGGLGLETQYF
TGTGCCAGCAGACGAGGGTCGGGAGGTTTGGGGTTGGAGACCCAGTACTTC
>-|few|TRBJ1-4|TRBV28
CASSPREKLFF
TGTGCCAGCAGCCCCCGGGAAAAACTGTTTTTT
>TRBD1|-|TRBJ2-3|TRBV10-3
CAISDLQGTDTQYF
TGTGCCATCAGTGACCTACAGGGGACAGATACGCAGTATTTT
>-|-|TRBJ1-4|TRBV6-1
CASSRGASPEKLFF
TGTGCCAGCTCCCGGGGGGCCTCGCCTGAAAAACTGTTTTTT
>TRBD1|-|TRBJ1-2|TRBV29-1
CSALGQGGGYTF
TGCAGCGCCCTGGGACAGGGCGGTGGCTACACCTTC